The subject of this entry is one T cell receptor beta chain. The sample is drawn from a study of blood T cell repertoires in COVID-19. At the level of the study: Acute-phase and convalescent COVID-19 samples originated in the United States, Italy and Spain. T cells, B-cell-depleted T cells, or PBMCs supplied cDNA or gDNA.

The authors' processing: Estimation of nucleated cell counts was performed using reference gene primer amplification. The method was immunoSEQ multiplex PCR; TCRdb's version includes in-frame clones alone and lacks a portion of them. V and J calls and clone size are as listed in that table; D and trimming were resolved from the DNA. Here the sample spans nearly 350,000 clones, roughly 86% being singletons. The CDR3 length is 13 residues. Germline V CDR1 and CDR2: SGHNT, YYREEE (reference sequence). Germline trimming cut 6 bases from V and 8 bases from J; bases unmatched to any gene: 8. Seattle patients were enrolled while actively infected and followed longitudinally.

V gene TRBV5-4 combines with J gene TRBJ1-2; 9 nucleotides line up with TRBD1. The sequence was obtained from a woman in her 70s with COVID-19, enrolled during active disease. Sequencing was carried out using peripheral blood. This CDR3 is CASNLGQGLGYTF. As DNA, the CDR3 is TGTGCCAGCAACCTGGGACAGGGTCTCGGCTACACCTTC.